These T cell receptor beta chains were read from a single sample in a study of T cell responses to AZD1222 COVID-19 vaccine. Profiled with immunoSEQ multiplex PCR; TCRdb holds only in-frame clones, not every one. The repertoire includes some 120,000 clones, about 90% of them detected once, and 6% to 9% sits in the top ten. Here the sequenced sample was peripheral blood, taken 28 days after the second AZD1222 dose. The receptors were gathered from an adult who received the AZD1222 COVID-19 vaccine. Each CDR3 is given with its conserved first and last residue. The order of the fields is V gene, D gene, J gene, clone size, CDR3 protein, CDR3 DNA. D genes are given only for firm matches. Size is omitted from some rows. Given values are once, few, many or a class for expanded clones.

TRBV18,NA,TRBJ1-1,NA,CASSPSTGPTEAFF,TGTGCCAGCTCACCGTCGACAGGTCCGACTGAAGCTTTCTTT
TRBV3-1/TRBV3-2,TRBD1,TRBJ1-6,NA,CASSHGTVNSPLHF,TGTGCCAGCAGCCATGGGACAGTAAATTCACCCCTCCACTTT
TRBV21-1,NA,TRBJ2-2,NA,CASSKGTGVTGELFF,TGTGCCAGCAGCAAAGGGACAGGGGTCACCGGGGAGCTGTTTTTT
TRBV28,NA,TRBJ1-1,NA,CASSRGLNTEAFF,TGTGCCAGCAGCCGCGGATTGAACACTGAAGCTTTCTTT
TRBV5-1,TRBD1,TRBJ1-4,NA,CASSLGQAATNEKLFF,TGCGCCAGCAGCTTAGGACAGGCTGCAACTAATGAAAAACTGTTTTTT
TRBV10-3,NA,TRBJ1-2,NA,CAISQREGGYTF,TGTGCCATCAGCCAACGCGAGGGTGGCTACACCTTC
TRBV29-1,NA,TRBJ2-3,few,CSVERETTDTQYF,TGCAGCGTTGAAAGGGAAACGACAGATACGCAGTATTTT
TRBV6-5,NA,TRBJ2-7,NA,CASISGSSYEQYF,TGTGCCAGCATCTCCGGGAGCTCCTACGAGCAGTACTTC
TRBV2,TRBD1,TRBJ2-7,NA,CASSGQGAISYEQYF,TGTGCCAGCAGCGGACAGGGGGCAATCTCCTACGAGCAGTACTTC
TRBV5-6,NA,TRBJ2-7,once,CASSFRGGGYEQYF,TGTGCCAGCAGCTTTCGGGGAGGAGGCTACGAGCAGTACTTC
TRBV5-1,NA,TRBJ1-2,NA,CASGSSDNYGYTF,TGCGCCAGCGGGTCTTCAGACAACTATGGCTACACCTTC
TRBV6-6,NA,TRBJ1-1,NA,CASSPGRTTEAFF,TGTGCCAGCAGCCCGGGCAGAACGACTGAAGCTTTCTTT
TRBV7-2,TRBD1,TRBJ2-7,NA,CASSLVGTGPSYEQYF,TGTGCCAGCAGCTTAGTTGGGACAGGCCCATCCTACGAGCAGTACTTC
TRBV5-1,TRBD1,TRBJ1-2,NA,CASSPDRGKGYTF,TGCGCCAGCAGCCCAGACAGGGGGAAAGGCTACACCTTC
TRBV5-4,NA,TRBJ2-5,NA,CASSLGGGQRTSETQYF,TGTGCCAGCAGCCTGGGGGGGGGACAGCGGACATCTGAGACCCAGTACTTC
TRBV6-5,NA,TRBJ1-2,NA,CASRLPGLGQEGYTF,TGTGCCAGCAGACTCCCGGGGCTAGGGCAGGAGGGCTACACCTTC
TRBV7-9,TRBD1,TRBJ2-7,NA,CASSTNTGVTYEQYF,TGTGCCAGCAGCACAAATACAGGGGTTACCTACGAGCAGTACTTC
TRBV27,TRBD1,TRBJ1-2,NA,CASSPGQNDYGYTF,TGTGCCAGCAGCCCGGGACAGAATGACTATGGCTACACCTTC
TRBV28,NA,TRBJ2-4,NA,CASSSPGLRAKNIQYF,TGTGCCAGCAGTTCCCCAGGGTTAAGAGCCAAAAACATTCAGTACTTC
TRBV6-6,NA,TRBJ2-7,NA,CASSYSLYEQYF,TGTGCCAGCAGTTACTCTCTCTACGAGCAGTACTTC
TRBV11-2,NA,TRBJ1-1,NA,CASSLQGPGTEAFF,TGTGCCAGCAGCTTACAGGGGCCAGGCACTGAAGCTTTCTTT
TRBV6-5,NA,TRBJ2-7,NA,CASSTHLNEQYF,TGTGCCAGCAGTACCCACTTAAACGAGCAGTACTTC
TRBV27,NA,TRBJ2-6,NA,CASSLFPIGGGVISGANVLTF,TGTGCCAGCAGTTTATTCCCGATAGGGGGCGGGGTAATCTCTGGGGCCAACGTCCTGACTTTC
TRBV10-1,NA,TRBJ2-7,NA,CASQTSYEQYF,TGCGCCAGCCAGACTAGCTACGAGCAGTACTTC
TRBV7-9,NA,TRBJ2-7,NA,CASSFIHSYEQYF,TGTGCCAGCAGCTTTATCCATTCCTACGAGCAGTACTTC
TRBV23-1,NA,TRBJ2-3,NA,CASSVLVGWPDTQYF,TGCGCCAGCAGCGTACTAGTCGGGTGGCCAGATACGCAGTATTTT
TRBV7-8,NA,TRBJ2-2,NA,CASSSSRVLNTGELFF,TGTGCCAGCAGCTCCTCCCGGGTCCTCAACACCGGGGAGCTGTTTTTT
TRBV6-2/TRBV6-3,NA,TRBJ2-5,NA,CASSYDGQGRKTQYF,TGTGCCAGCAGTTACGACGGGCAGGGGAGGAAGACCCAGTACTTC
TRBV28,TRBD2,TRBJ2-7,NA,CASSFRTSGAPSYEQYF,TGTGCCAGCAGTTTTCGAACTAGCGGGGCCCCATCGTACGAGCAGTACTTC
TRBV28,TRBD1,TRBJ2-7,few,CASSAYSGTGWHEQYF,TGTGCCAGCAGTGCCTACTCCGGGACAGGATGGCACGAGCAGTACTTC
TRBV20-1,NA,TRBJ2-1,NA,CSASMGAHNEQFF,TGCAGTGCTAGTATGGGAGCGCACAATGAGCAGTTCTTC
TRBV14,TRBD1,TRBJ2-2,NA,CASILRDRVDTGELFF,TGTGCCAGCATTCTCCGGGACAGGGTGGACACCGGGGAGCTGTTTTTT